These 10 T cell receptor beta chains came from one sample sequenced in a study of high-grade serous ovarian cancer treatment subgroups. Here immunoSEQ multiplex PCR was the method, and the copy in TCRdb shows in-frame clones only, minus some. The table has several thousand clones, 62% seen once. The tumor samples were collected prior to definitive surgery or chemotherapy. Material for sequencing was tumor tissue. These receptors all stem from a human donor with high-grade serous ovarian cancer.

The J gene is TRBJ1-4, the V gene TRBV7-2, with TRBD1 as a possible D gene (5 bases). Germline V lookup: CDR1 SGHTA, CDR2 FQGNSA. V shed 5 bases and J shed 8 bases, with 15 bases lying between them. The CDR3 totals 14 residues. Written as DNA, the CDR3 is TGTGCCAGCAGCCAACGCGGGGGGGACGAAAAACTGTTTTTT. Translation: CASSQRGGDEKLFF.

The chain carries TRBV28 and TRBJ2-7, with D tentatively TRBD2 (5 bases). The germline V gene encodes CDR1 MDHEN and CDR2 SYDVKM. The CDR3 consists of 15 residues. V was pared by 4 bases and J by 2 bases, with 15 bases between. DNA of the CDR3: TGTGCCAGCAGTTCACGGCTAGCAGCTACCTACGAGCAGTACTTC. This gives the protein CASSSRLAATYEQYF.

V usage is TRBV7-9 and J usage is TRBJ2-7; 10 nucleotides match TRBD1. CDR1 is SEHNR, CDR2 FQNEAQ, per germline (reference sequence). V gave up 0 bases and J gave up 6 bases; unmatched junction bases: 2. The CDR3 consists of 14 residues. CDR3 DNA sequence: TGTGCCAGCAGCTTAGCTGGGACAGGGGTCGAGCAGTACTTC. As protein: CASSLAGTGVEQYF. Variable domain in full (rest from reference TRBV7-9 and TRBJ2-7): DTGVSQNPRHKITKRGQNVTFRCDPISEHNRLYWYRQTLGQGPEFLTYFQNEAQLEKSRLLSDRFSAERPKGSFSTLEIQRTEQGDSAMYLCASSLAGTGVEQYFGPGTRLTVT.

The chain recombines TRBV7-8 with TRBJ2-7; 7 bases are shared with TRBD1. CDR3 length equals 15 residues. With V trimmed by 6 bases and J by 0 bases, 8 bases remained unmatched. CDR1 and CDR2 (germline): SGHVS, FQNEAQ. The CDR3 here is CASRSRQGPSYEQYF. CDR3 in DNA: TGTGCCAGCAGGTCGCGACAGGGTCCCTCCTACGAGCAGTACTTC.

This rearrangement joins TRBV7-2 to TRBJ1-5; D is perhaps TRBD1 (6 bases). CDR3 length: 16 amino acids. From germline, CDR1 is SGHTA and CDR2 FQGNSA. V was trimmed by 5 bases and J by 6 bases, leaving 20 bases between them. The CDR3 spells CASSERVGGSRQPQHF. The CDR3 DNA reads TGTGCCAGCAGCGAGAGGGTGGGGGGCTCCCGTCAGCCCCAGCATTTT.

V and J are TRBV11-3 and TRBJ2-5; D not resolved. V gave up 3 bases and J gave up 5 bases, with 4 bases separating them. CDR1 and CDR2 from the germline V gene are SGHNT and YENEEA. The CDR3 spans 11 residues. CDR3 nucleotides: TGTGCCAGCAGCTTGGTTGAGACCCAGTACTTC. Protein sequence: CASSLVETQYF.

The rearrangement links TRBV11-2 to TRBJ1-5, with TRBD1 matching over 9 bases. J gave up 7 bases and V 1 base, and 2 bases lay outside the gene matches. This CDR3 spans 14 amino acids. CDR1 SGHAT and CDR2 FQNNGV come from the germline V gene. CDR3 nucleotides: TGTGCCAGCAGCTTAGCCGACAGGGGGCAGCCCCAGCATTTT. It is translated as CASSLADRGQPQHF. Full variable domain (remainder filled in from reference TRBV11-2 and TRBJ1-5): EAGVAQSPRYKIIEKRQSVAFWCNPISGHATLYWYQQILGQGPKLLIQFQNNGVVDDSQLPKDRFSAERLKGVDSTLKIQPAKLEDSAVYLCASSLADRGQPQHFGDGTRLSIL.

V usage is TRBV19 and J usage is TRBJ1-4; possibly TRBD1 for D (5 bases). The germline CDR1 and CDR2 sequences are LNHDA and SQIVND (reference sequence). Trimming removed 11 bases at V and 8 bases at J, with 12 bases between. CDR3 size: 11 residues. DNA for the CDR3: TGTGCCTCAGGGTCGGGGGAAAAACTGTTTTTT. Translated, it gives CASGSGEKLFF. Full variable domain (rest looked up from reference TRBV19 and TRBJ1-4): DGGITQSPKYLFRKEGQNVTLSCEQNLNHDAMYWYRQDPGQGLRLIYYSQIVNDFQKGDIAEGYSVSREKKESFPLTVTSAQKNPTAFYLCASGSGEKLFFGSGTQLSVL.

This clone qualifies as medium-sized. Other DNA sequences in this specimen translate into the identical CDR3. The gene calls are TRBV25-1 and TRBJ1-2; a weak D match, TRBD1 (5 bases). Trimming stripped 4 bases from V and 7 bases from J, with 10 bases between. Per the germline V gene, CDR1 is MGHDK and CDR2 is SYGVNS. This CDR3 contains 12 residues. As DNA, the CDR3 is TGTGCCAGCAGTGCGGGGCCGGGTGGCTACACCTTC. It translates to CASSAGPGGYTF.

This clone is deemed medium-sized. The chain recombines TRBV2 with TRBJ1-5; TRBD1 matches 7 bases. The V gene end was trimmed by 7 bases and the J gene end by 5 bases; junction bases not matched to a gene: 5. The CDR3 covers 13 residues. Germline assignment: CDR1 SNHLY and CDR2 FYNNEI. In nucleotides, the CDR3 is TGTGCCAGCAAGGGACAGATGTATCAGCCCCAGCATTTT. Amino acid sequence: CASKGQMYQPQHF.